What follows are 30 T cell receptor beta chains derived from one specimen sequenced in a study of shared clonotypes between healthy human individuals. TCRdb's copy holds only in-frame clones and misses some; the assay was immunoSEQ multiplex PCR. The data hold around 2.5 million clones, with roughly 93% observed a single time. Sequencing used naive CD4+ T cells from PBMCs. This sample's subset: CD45RA+ positively selected. The source is a man younger than 35 in good health. Some clones in this sample may be carry-over from other donors' samples.

The chain recombines TRBV6-5 with TRBJ2-7; a possible D gene is TRBD2 (6 bases). Germline CDR1 and CDR2: MNHEY and SVGAGI. The CDR3 has 15 residues. Trimming removed 6 bases from V and 6 bases from J, with 21 bases in between. Written as DNA, the CDR3 is TGTGCCAGCAGATTGACCGGGACTGTTCCTCTCGAGCAGTACTTC. It encodes CASRLTGTVPLEQYF.

A few counts support this clone. The chain uses TRBV2 and TRBJ1-3; a weak D match, TRBD1 (6 bases). Trimming left V 8 bases short and J 4 bases short, with 18 bases between. The germline gives CDR1 SNHLY, CDR2 FYNNEI. The CDR3 is 15 residues long. The chain's CDR3 is CASATVGAPGNTIYF. CDR3 coding DNA: TGTGCCAGCGCGACGGTGGGGGCACCAGGAAACACCATATATTTT.

The genes are TRBV2 and TRBJ1-6, with D maybe TRBD1 (5 bases). Trimming removed 7 bases from V and 9 bases from J, with 13 bases in between. CDR1 SNHLY and CDR2 FYNNEI come from the germline V gene. The CDR3 spans 13 residues. The CDR3 DNA follows: TGTGCCAGCAATGCGGGGGATCTTTCACCCCTCCACTTT. Amino acids: CASNAGDLSPLHF.

CDR3 loop: CASRTSGRALFF. DNA for the CDR3: TGTGCCAGCCGGACTAGCGGGAGAGCGTTGTTCTTC. The chain combines TRBV28 with TRBJ2-1, with 13 positions matching TRBD2. The germline V gene encodes CDR1 MDHEN and CDR2 SYDVKM. The CDR3 runs to 12 residues. Trimming at V came to 8 bases and at J to 15 bases, leaving 7 bases not matched to a gene.

V is TRBV18 and J is TRBJ2-5, with 9 bases identical to TRBD1. Trimming removed 4 bases from V and 5 bases from J; junction bases left unmatched: 8. The germline V gene encodes CDR1 KGHSH and CDR2 LQKENI. The CDR3 consists of 15 residues. The CDR3 nucleotides are TGTGCCAGCTCACGGCACAGGGGGCGCGGGGAGACCCAGTACTTC. Amino acids: CASSRHRGRGETQYF.

This chain joins TRBV15 and TRBJ2-7; D is undetermined. The CDR3 length is 13 residues. V was clipped by 1 base and J by 7 bases, with 11 bases between them. Germline assignment: CDR1 LNHNV and CDR2 YYDKDF (reference sequence). The CDR3 spells CATSRGPGPEQYF. The CDR3 nucleotides read TGTGCCACCAGCAGAGGTCCCGGCCCAGAGCAGTACTTC.

V and J are TRBV7-2 and TRBJ2-5; 9 bases are a match to TRBD2. With 4 bases clipped from V and 4 bases from J, the junction kept 4 bases outside the gene matches. Germline loops: CDR1 SGHTA, CDR2 FQGNSA. The CDR3 is made up of 14 amino acids. The CDR3 loop reads CASSSLTSGETQYF. CDR3 nucleotide sequence: TGTGCCAGCAGCTCCTTGACTAGCGGAGAGACCCAGTACTTC.

About this clone: Within the sample, other DNA sequences also encode this same CDR3. The chain recombines TRBV7-2 with TRBJ2-1, with a possible D match to TRBD1 (7 bases). Trimming removed 1 base from V and 3 bases from J, with 10 bases in between. Looked up from germline, CDR1 is SGHTA and CDR2 is FQGNSA. The CDR3 is made up of 15 amino acids. The CDR3 DNA follows: TGTGCCAGCAGCTTAGACAGGGGAGGCTACAATGAGCAGTTCTTC. This translates into CASSLDRGGYNEQFF.

V and J are TRBV7-9 and TRBJ2-7, with a weak D call TRBD2 (5 bases). V was cut by 3 bases and J by 4 bases, with 10 bases left in between. The CDR3 runs 13 residues. Germline V gene data show CDR1 as SEHNR and CDR2 as FQNEAQ (reference sequence). CDR3: CASSLSRVYEQYF. The CDR3 bases are TGTGCCAGCAGCTTGTCGAGGGTATACGAGCAGTACTTC. Full variable domain (rest looked up from reference TRBV7-9 and TRBJ2-7): DTGVSQNPRHKITKRGQNVTFRCDPISEHNRLYWYRQTLGQGPEFLTYFQNEAQLEKSRLLSDRFSAERPKGSFSTLEIQRTEQGDSAMYLCASSLSRVYEQYFGPGTRLTVT.

The J gene is TRBJ2-7, the V gene TRBV18; 11 positions agree with TRBD2. V lost 4 bases to trimming and J lost 2 bases; unmatched junction nucleotides: 4. The CDR3 contains 15 residues. CDR1 is KGHSH, CDR2 LQKENI, per germline. Here the CDR3 reads CASSLTSGAPYEQYF. CDR3 nucleotides: TGTGCCAGCTCACTGACTAGCGGGGCACCCTACGAGCAGTACTTC.

The chain joins TRBV29-1 to TRBJ2-7, with D tentatively TRBD1 (7 bases). The length of the CDR3 is 12 residues. V was clipped by 7 bases and J by 7 bases, with 17 bases between them. The germline gives CDR1 SQVTM, CDR2 ANQGSEA. CDR3 sequence: CSAQGQGGEQYF. Written as DNA, the CDR3 is TGCAGCGCCCAAGGGCAGGGGGGTGAGCAGTACTTC.

The chain joins TRBV28 to TRBJ2-5, with D hard to call. CDR3 length: 12 residues. Per germline, CDR1 MDHEN and CDR2 SYDVKM. V was pared by 8 bases and J by 0 bases, with 7 bases between. CDR3 DNA sequence: TGTGCCAGCCGATCCAACCAAGAGACCCAGTACTTC. It translates to CASRSNQETQYF.

This chain uses TRBV25-1 with TRBJ1-2, with 7 bases lining up with TRBD1. V lost 2 bases and J lost 7; bases outside the gene matches: 10. This CDR3 spans 15 amino acids. The germline V gene encodes CDR1 MGHDK and CDR2 SYGVNS. CDR3 protein: CASSEGGRGVGGYTF. DNA of the CDR3: TGTGCCAGCAGTGAAGGGGGCAGGGGGGTAGGTGGCTACACCTTC.

This clone has a single count. The rearrangement uses TRBV4-3 and TRBJ2-1; D is possibly TRBD1 or TRBD2 (7 bases each). The CDR3 is 16 residues long. The germline V gene has CDR1 LGHNA and CDR2 YSLEER. V lost 1 base to trimming and J lost 9 bases, with 19 bases between them. The CDR3 nucleotides are TGCGCCAGCAGCCAAGGTCCAGGGGGGGCCTCCAGTGAGCAGTTCTTC. It encodes CASSQGPGGASSEQFF.

The chain combines TRBV5-4 with TRBJ2-7, with a possible D match to TRBD2 (5 bases). The V end lost 4 bases, the J end lost 3 bases, and 14 bases lay between the germline ends. This CDR3 comprises 14 residues. Germline loops: CDR1 SGHNT, CDR2 YYREEE (reference sequence). CDR3 bases: TGTGCCAGCAGCCTTGCGGGTGGAAACTACGAGCAGTACTTC. This codes for CASSLAGGNYEQYF.

This rearrangement joins TRBV18 to TRBJ2-5; D remains unclear. Trimming pared 0 bases from V and 0 bases from J, leaving 5 bases between. Germline values: CDR1 KGHSH, CDR2 LQKENI. The CDR3 is made up of 14 amino acids. As DNA, the CDR3 is TGTGCCAGCTCACCACCGGCGAACCAAGAGACCCAGTACTTC. Translation gives CASSPPANQETQYF.

V usage is TRBV4-3 and J usage is TRBJ1-2, with a weak D call TRBD1 (6 bases). The germline gives CDR1 LGHNA, CDR2 YSLEER. This CDR3 is built from 15 residues. V was shortened by 6 bases and J by 0 bases, with 14 bases between the two germline ends. The CDR3 loop reads CASSQNRAANYGYTF. CDR3 sequence (DNA): TGCGCCAGCAGTCAGAACAGGGCAGCTAACTATGGCTACACCTTC.

CDR3 amino acids: CASSSHSLANSYEQYF. The CDR3 DNA reads as TGTGCCAGCAGTTCCCACTCACTAGCGAACTCCTACGAGCAGTACTTC. The rearrangement joins TRBV6-6 to TRBJ2-7; 7 nucleotides match TRBD2. In germline, CDR1 is MNHNY, CDR2 SVGAGI (reference sequence). The CDR3 covers 16 residues. Trimming cost V 4 bases and J 0 bases; bases outside gene matches: 9.

In regard to this clone: Other DNA sequences in this sample translate to the same CDR3. This chain uses TRBV28 with TRBJ1-2, with D perhaps matching TRBD1 (5 bases). V was cut by 2 bases and J by 4 bases, with 8 bases left in between. The CDR3 totals 13 residues. The germline gives CDR1 MDHEN, CDR2 SYDVKM. The CDR3 protein is CASSLTGPYGYTF. CDR3 nucleotides: TGTGCCAGCAGTTTAACAGGACCCTATGGCTACACCTTC.

This chain joins TRBV28 and TRBJ1-5; D might be TRBD1 (5 bases). The V gene lost 3 bases and the J gene lost 3 bases, with 21 bases spanning the gap. The CDR3 consists of 18 residues. Germline V gene lookup returns CDR1 MDHEN and CDR2 SYDVKM. The CDR3 here is CASSFLDGVRGINQPQHF. The CDR3, as DNA: TGTGCCAGCAGTTTCCTCGATGGGGTTCGGGGGATCAATCAGCCCCAGCATTTT.

V is TRBV6-1 and J is TRBJ2-2, with 7 bases lining up with TRBD2. CDR3 length: 15 amino acids. Germline trimming cut 4 bases from V and 6 bases from J; bases unmatched to any gene: 8. Per germline, CDR1 MNHNS and CDR2 SASEGT. The CDR3, as DNA: TGTGCCAGCAGTGTCGGCGGGAGATGGGCCGGGGAGCTGTTTTTT. It yields the protein CASSVGGRWAGELFF.

The V and J genes are TRBV5-1 and TRBJ1-2, with a possible D match to TRBD1 (6 bases). The CDR3 is 13 residues long. The germline V gene encodes CDR1 SGHRS and CDR2 YFSETQ. Trimming removed 2 bases at V and 4 bases at J, with 9 bases between. CDR3 in amino acids: CASSFGGSYGYTF. CDR3 DNA: TGCGCCAGCAGCTTCGGGGGCTCCTATGGCTACACCTTC.

The rearrangement uses TRBV7-2 and TRBJ1-1; D is unresolved. Germline V gene lookup returns CDR1 SGHTA and CDR2 FQGNSA. V was clipped by 5 bases and J by 2 bases, with 12 bases between them. The CDR3 is 14 residues long. The DNA of the CDR3 is TGTGCCAGCAGCCCAGCCCAACAAAACACTGAAGCTTTCTTT. Residues: CASSPAQQNTEAFF.

Regarding this clone: The sample contains more than one DNA sequence encoding this CDR3. CDR3 loop: CASSARMNTEAFF. In nucleotides, the CDR3 is TGTGCCAGCAGCGCCCGGATGAACACTGAAGCTTTCTTT. This chain connects TRBV9 to TRBJ1-1; D remains unclear. This CDR3 spans 13 amino acids. Trimming shortened V by 3 bases and J by 0 bases, and 6 bases separated the two germline ends. Germline V gene lookup returns CDR1 SGDLS and CDR2 YYNGEE.

The rearrangement links TRBV6-1 to TRBJ2-3; tentatively, D is TRBD2 (5 bases). V lost 1 base, J lost 3 bases, and 17 bases lay in between. Germline CDR1 is MNHNS and CDR2 is SASEGT. This CDR3 region has 17 residues. This CDR3 reads CASSEGPGARETDTQYF. CDR3 bases: TGTGCCAGCAGTGAAGGACCAGGAGCCCGGGAAACAGATACGCAGTATTTT.

With regard to this clone: This same CDR3 is encoded by further DNA sequences in the sample. This chain uses TRBV5-6 with TRBJ2-3; possibly TRBD2 for D (5 bases). The length of the CDR3 is 14 residues. The germline V gene has CDR1 SGHDT and CDR2 YYEEEE. Trimming shortened V by 0 bases and J by 0 bases, and 5 bases separated the two germline ends. CDR3 residues: CASSLGGSTDTQYF. The CDR3 DNA sequence: TGTGCCAGCAGCTTGGGAGGGAGCACAGATACGCAGTATTTT.

A remark on this clone: The sample carries other DNA sequences with the same CDR3. The chain recombines TRBV27 with TRBJ1-2, with D tentatively TRBD1 (6 bases). With 5 bases removed from V and 2 bases from J, the gap between germline ends came to 9 bases. The CDR3 is 13 amino acids. CDR1 is MNHEY, CDR2 SMNVEV, per germline (reference sequence). CDR3 DNA: TGTGCCAGCAGTCTACAGGGAAACTATGGCTACACCTTC. The encoded protein is CASSLQGNYGYTF.

The chain employs TRBV29-1 and TRBJ2-1; D unresolved. The germline V and J ends were trimmed by 2 bases and 5 bases, with 10 bases remaining between them. Germline V CDR1 and CDR2: SQVTM, ANQGSEA. The CDR3 has 13 amino acids. The CDR3 DNA reads as TGCAGCGTTGAATGGCTACGAGACAATGAGCAGTTCTTC. Translating it yields CSVEWLRDNEQFF.

The V call is TRBV29-1, the J call TRBJ2-3; 8 bases line up with TRBD2. This CDR3 contains 13 residues. V was clipped by 4 bases and J by 3 bases; unmatched bases: 3. CDR1 is SQVTM, CDR2 ANQGSEA, per germline. CDR3 coding DNA: TGCAGCGTTGGACTAGCGCTTACAGATACGCAGTATTTT. Translation: CSVGLALTDTQYF.

This clone was detected a few times. The chain has TRBV6-1 and TRBJ2-1; 7 bases match TRBD1. Germline assignment: CDR1 MNHNS and CDR2 SASEGT. Trimming at V came to 8 bases and at J to 10 bases, leaving 5 bases not matched to a gene. The CDR3 has 11 residues. CDR3: CASLGTVEQFF. Written as DNA, the CDR3 is TGTGCCAGCCTCGGGACAGTAGAGCAGTTCTTC.